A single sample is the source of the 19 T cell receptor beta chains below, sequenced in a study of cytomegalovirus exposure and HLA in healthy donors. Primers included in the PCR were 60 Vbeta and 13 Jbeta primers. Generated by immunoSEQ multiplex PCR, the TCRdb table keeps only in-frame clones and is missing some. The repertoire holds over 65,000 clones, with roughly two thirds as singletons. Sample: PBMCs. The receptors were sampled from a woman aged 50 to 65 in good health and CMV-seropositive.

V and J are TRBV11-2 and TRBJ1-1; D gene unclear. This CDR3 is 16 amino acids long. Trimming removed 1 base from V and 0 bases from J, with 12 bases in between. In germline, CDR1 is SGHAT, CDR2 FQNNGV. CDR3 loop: CASSLAGWQLNTEAFF. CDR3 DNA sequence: TGTGCCAGCAGCTTAGCTGGTTGGCAGTTGAACACTGAAGCTTTCTTT.

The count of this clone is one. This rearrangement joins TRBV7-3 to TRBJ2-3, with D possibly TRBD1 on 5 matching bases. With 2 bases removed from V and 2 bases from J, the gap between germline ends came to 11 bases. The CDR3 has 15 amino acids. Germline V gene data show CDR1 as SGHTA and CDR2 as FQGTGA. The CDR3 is CASSLHQGSTDTQYF. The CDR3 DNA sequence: TGTGCCAGCAGCTTACACCAGGGATCCACAGATACGCAGTATTTT.

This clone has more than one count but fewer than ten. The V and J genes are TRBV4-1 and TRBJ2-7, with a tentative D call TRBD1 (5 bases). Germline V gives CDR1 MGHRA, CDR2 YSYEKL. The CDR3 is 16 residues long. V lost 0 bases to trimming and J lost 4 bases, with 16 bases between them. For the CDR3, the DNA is TGCGCCAGCAGCCAAGAAACGGCAGGGATCGGTTACGAGCAGTACTTC. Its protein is CASSQETAGIGYEQYF.

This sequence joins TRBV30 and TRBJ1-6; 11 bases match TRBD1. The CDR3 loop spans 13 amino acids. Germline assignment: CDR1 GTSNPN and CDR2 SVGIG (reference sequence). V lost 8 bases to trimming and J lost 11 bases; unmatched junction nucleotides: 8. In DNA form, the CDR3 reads TGTGCCGGGGCGGGACAGGGGGTACCACCCCTCCACTTT. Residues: CAGAGQGVPPLHF.

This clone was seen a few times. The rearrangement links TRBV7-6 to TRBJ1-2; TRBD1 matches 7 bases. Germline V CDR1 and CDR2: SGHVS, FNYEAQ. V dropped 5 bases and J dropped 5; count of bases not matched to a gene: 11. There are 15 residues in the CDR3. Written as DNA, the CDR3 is TGTGCCAGCAGCCCATTCGGAGGCAGGGGGTATGGCTACACCTTC. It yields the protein CASSPFGGRGYGYTF.

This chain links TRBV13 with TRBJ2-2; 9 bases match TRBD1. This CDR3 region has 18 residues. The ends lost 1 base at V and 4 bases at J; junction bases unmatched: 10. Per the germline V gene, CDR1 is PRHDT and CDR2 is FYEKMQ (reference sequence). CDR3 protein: CASSLVPLGTGSTGELFF. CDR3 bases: TGTGCCAGCAGCTTAGTCCCATTGGGGACAGGGTCCACCGGGGAGCTGTTTTTT. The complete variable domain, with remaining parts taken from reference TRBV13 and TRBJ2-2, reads AAGVIQSPRHLIKEKRETATLKCYPIPRHDTVYWYQQGPGQDPQFLISFYEKMQSDKGSIPDRFSAQQFSDYHSELNMSSLELGDSALYFCASSLVPLGTGSTGELFFGEGSRLTVL.

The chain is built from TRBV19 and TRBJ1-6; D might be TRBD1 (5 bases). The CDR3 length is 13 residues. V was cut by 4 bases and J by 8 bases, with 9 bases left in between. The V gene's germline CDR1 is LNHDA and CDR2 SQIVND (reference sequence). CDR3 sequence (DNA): TGTGCCAGTAGTACAGGGTTAGATTCACCCCTCCACTTT. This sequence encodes CASSTGLDSPLHF.

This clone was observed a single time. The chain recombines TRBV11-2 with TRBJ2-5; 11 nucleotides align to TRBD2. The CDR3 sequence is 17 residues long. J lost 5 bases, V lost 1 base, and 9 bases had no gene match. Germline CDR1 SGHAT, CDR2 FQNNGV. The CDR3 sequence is CASSLGVLAGVDETQYF. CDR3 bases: TGTGCCAGCAGCTTAGGGGTACTAGCGGGGGTTGACGAGACCCAGTACTTC.

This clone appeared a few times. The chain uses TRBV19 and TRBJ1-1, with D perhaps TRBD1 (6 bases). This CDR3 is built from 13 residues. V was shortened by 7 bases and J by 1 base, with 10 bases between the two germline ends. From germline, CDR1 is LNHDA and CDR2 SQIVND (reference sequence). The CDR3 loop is CASTGRGNTEAFF. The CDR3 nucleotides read TGTGCCAGTACCGGCAGGGGGAACACTGAAGCTTTCTTT.

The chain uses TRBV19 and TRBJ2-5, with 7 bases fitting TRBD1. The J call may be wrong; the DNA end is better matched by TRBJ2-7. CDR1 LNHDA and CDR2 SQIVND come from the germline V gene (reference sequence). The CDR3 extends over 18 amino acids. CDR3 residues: CASSHLGHRQGPSYEQYF. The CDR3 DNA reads TGTGCCAGTAGTCACCTCGGTCATCGACAGGGCCCTTCCTACGAGCAGTACTTC.

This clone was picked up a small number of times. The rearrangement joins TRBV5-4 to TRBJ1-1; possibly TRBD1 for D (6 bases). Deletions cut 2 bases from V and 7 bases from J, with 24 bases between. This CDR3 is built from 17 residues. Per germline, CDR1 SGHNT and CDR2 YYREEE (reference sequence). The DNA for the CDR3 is TGTGCCAGCAGCTTCGATGGGCAGGGTGGGGGCACAGGTGAAGCTTTCTTT. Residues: CASSFDGQGGGTGEAFF.

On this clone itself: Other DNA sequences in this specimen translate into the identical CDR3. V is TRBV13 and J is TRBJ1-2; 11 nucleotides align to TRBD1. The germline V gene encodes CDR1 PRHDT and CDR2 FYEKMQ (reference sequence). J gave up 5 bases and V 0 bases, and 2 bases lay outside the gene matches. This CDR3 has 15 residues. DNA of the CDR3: TGTGCCAGCAGCTTAGGGGGACAGGGGGAATATGGCTACACCTTC. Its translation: CASSLGGQGEYGYTF.

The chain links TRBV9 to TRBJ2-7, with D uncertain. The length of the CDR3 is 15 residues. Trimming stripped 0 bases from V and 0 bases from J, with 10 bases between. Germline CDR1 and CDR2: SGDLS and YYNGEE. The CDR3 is CASSVGPRSSYEQYF. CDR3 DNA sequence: TGTGCCAGCAGCGTAGGGCCGAGGAGCTCCTACGAGCAGTACTTC.

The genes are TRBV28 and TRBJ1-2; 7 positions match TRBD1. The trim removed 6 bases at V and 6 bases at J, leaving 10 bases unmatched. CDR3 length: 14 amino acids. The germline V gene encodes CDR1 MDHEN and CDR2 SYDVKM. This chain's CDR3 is CASRQGGDRDGYTF. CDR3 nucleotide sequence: TGTGCCAGCAGACAAGGGGGAGACAGGGATGGCTACACCTTC.

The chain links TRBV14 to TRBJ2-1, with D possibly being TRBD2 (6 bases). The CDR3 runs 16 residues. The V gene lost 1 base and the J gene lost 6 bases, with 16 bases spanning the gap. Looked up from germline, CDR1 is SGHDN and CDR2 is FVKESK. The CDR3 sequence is CASSQVLMGRTNEQFF. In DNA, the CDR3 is TGTGCCAGCAGCCAAGTTCTTATGGGGAGGACCAATGAGCAGTTCTTC.

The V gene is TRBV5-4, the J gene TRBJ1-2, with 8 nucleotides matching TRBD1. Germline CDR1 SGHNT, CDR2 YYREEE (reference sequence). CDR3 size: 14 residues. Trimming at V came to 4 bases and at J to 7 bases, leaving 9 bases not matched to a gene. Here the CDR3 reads CASSPGSGGFGYTF. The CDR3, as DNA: TGTGCCAGCAGCCCGGGGTCAGGGGGCTTTGGCTACACCTTC.

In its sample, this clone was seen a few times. As DNA, the CDR3 is TGTGCCAGCAGTGAACAGGGGCGGGACACTGAAGCTTTCTTT. Amino acids: CASSEQGRDTEAFF. The chain links TRBV25-1 to TRBJ1-1; D might be TRBD1 (6 bases). Germline assignment: CDR1 MGHDK and CDR2 SYGVNS. Deletions cut 2 bases from V and 3 bases from J, with 10 bases between. This CDR3 is 14 amino acids long.

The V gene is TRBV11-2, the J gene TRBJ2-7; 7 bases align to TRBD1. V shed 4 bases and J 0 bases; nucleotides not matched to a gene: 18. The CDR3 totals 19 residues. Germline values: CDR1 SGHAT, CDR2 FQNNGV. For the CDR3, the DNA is TGTGCCAGCAGCTCACCTGTTTTTGTGGGGGACAGCACCTCCTACGAGCAGTACGTC. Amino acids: CASSSPVFVGDSTSYEQYV.

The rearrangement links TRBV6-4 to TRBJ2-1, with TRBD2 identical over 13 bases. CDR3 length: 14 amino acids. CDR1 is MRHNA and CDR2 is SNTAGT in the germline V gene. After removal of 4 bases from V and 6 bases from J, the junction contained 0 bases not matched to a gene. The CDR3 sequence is CASSGLAGGNEQFF. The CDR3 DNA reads TGTGCCAGCAGTGGACTAGCGGGGGGCAATGAGCAGTTCTTC.